One and the same sample provided the 9 T cell receptor beta chains below, sequenced in a study of T cells in localized non-small cell lung cancer. Measured with immunoSEQ multiplex PCR; TCRdb has only the in-frame clones, and not every one. The data contain 20,000 to 25,000 clones, roughly 84% of them singletons. The sequencing used PBMCs, collected before any cancer treatment. The receptors originated from a woman aged 35 to 70 with stage II squamous cell lung carcinoma.

This sequence joins TRBV19 and TRBJ2-5; 7 nucleotides line up with TRBD2. CDR3 size: 13 residues. The J segment lost 5 bases and the V segment lost 2 bases, leaving 2 bases of the junction unmatched. The germline gives CDR1 LNHDA, CDR2 SQIVND (reference sequence). The CDR3 protein is CASSISGAETQYF. The DNA of the CDR3 is TGTGCCAGTAGTATAAGCGGGGCGGAGACCCAGTACTTC.

The rearrangement joins TRBV7-2 to TRBJ2-3; unclear D gene. The ends were cut back, 5 bases at V and 6 bases at J, with 12 bases in the middle. Germline CDR1 reads SGHTA; CDR2 reads FQGNSA. CDR3 size: 13 residues. CDR3 in amino acids: CASSQTLMDTQYF. CDR3 DNA sequence: TGTGCCAGCAGCCAGACTTTAATGGATACGCAGTATTTT.

Only a few counts were recorded for this clone. This chain joins TRBV6-5 and TRBJ1-1, with unresolved D. The CDR3 has 15 amino acids. The V end was cut by 6 bases, the J end by 0 bases, with 14 bases between. The germline V gene encodes CDR1 MNHEY and CDR2 SVGAGI. The CDR3: CASRWSSGMNTEAFF. The CDR3 DNA sequence: TGTGCCAGCAGGTGGTCCAGTGGGATGAACACTGAAGCTTTCTTT.

V usage is TRBV28 and J usage is TRBJ1-6; D may be TRBD1 (5 bases). The CDR3 has 16 amino acids. The germline gives CDR1 MDHEN, CDR2 SYDVKM. The V end was cut by 1 base, the J end by 7 bases, with 14 bases between. In nucleotides, the CDR3 is TGTGCCAGCAGTTTATTTCAGGGATTGAGGAATTCACCCCTCCACTTT. It yields the protein CASSLFQGLRNSPLHF.

The DNA for the CDR3 is TGTGCCAGCAGCGTAGGGGTTAGCGGGATATGGGAGACCCAGTACTTC. As protein: CASSVGVSGIWETQYF. This chain connects TRBV9 to TRBJ2-5; 8 bases fit TRBD2. This CDR3 spans 16 amino acids. Unmatched junction bases numbered 9, after V lost 0 bases and J lost 5 bases. CDR1 is SGDLS and CDR2 is YYNGEE in the germline V gene.

The genes are TRBV9 and TRBJ1-2; TRBD1 agrees at 7 bases. V lost 10 bases, J lost 8 bases, and 14 bases stayed unmatched. Germline-derived CDR1 and CDR2 are SGDLS and YYNGEE. The CDR3 has 13 amino acids. As DNA, the CDR3 is TGTGCCGGGGAGGTAGGGACAGCGGGGGGCTACACCTTC. The encoded protein is CAGEVGTAGGYTF.

V and J are TRBV28 and TRBJ2-1, with no clear D. Trimming stripped 3 bases from V and 5 bases from J, with 26 bases between. CDR1 is MDHEN, CDR2 SYDVKM, per germline. CDR3 length: 19 amino acids. CDR3 residues: CASSLSPGLGSSADNEQFF. The DNA of the CDR3 is TGTGCCAGCAGTTTGTCACCGGGTTTGGGGTCTTCTGCGGACAATGAGCAGTTCTTC.

The chain recombines TRBV7-9 with TRBJ2-1; the match to TRBD2 covers 12 bases. Germline assignment: CDR1 SEHNR and CDR2 FQNEAQ (reference sequence). V trimming: 5 bases; J trimming: 10 bases; junction bases outside the gene matches: 9. The CDR3 runs 15 residues. CDR3 residues: CASSSLAGGLREQFF. The CDR3 DNA sequence: TGTGCCAGCAGCAGTCTAGCGGGAGGGCTTCGAGAGCAGTTCTTC.

V is TRBV27 and J is TRBJ1-1; TRBD1 agrees at 9 bases. This CDR3 is 16 amino acids long. CDR1 MNHEY and CDR2 SMNVEV come from the germline V gene (reference sequence). With V trimmed by 1 base and J by 0 bases, 3 bases remained unmatched. CDR3 residues: CASSLLGQGMNTEAFF. CDR3 bases: TGTGCCAGCAGTTTATTGGGACAGGGCATGAACACTGAAGCTTTCTTT.